The entry below gives a single T cell receptor (beta chain) sequence along with its context. What it binds is not known. The data originate from a study of monozygotic twins with inflammatory bowel disease. Study-wide findings and caveats: Separate T cell subtypes could not be resolved from one another.

cDNA for TCRalpha and TCRbeta was amplified by nested PCRs of about 17 then roughly 10 cycles. TCRdb reprocessed the 5' RACE reads and reports one entry per CDR3 protein, with no DNA. Its clone listing holds approximately 390,000 distinct CDR3 sequences. The CDR3 runs 17 residues. Germline CDR1 and CDR2: LNHNV and YYDKDF (reference sequence). The receptor's source is a human donor with ulcerative colitis or Crohn's disease, or a healthy co-twin of an affected twin (not recorded which). The V call is TRBV15, the J call TRBJ2-2; TCRdb's assignment of TRBD1 cannot be checked, as there is no DNA. The specimen was blood. The CDR3 loop reads CATSAYSGIANTGELFF.